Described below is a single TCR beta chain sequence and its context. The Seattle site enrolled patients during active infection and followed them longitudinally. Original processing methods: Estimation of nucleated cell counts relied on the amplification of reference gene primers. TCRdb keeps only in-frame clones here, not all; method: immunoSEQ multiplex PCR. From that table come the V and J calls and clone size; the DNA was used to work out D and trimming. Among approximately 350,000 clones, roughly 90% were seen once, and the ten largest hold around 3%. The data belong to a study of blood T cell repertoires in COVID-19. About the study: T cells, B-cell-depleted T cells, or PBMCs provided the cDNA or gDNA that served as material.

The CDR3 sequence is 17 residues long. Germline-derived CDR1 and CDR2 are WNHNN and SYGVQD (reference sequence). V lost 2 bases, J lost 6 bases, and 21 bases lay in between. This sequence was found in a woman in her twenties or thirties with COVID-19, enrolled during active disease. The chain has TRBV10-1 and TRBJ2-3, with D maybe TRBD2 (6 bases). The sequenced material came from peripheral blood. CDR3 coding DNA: TGCGCCAGCAGTGAGACAAAGGGACTGGCACTCTTCGATACGCAGTATTTT. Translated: CASSETKGLALFDTQYF.